These T cell receptor beta chains were read from a single sample in a study of blood T cell repertoires in COVID-19. Using immunoSEQ multiplex PCR, the repertoire was profiled, and TCRdb retains in-frame clones only, with some absent. Seen here are some 350,000 clones, about 90% observed once, and the top ten hold 3%. The sample consisted of PBMCs or T cells enriched from blood (not recorded which). Receptor source: a woman aged 25-40 years who had recovered from COVID-19. The CDR3 runs from the conserved cysteine through the conserved F or W. D genes are given only for firm matches. The listing skips clone size in some rows; elsewhere it reads once, few, many or a size class.

j_call v_call cdr3_length d_call clone_size cdr3_nt cdr3_aa
TRBJ1-3 TRBV7-9 16 - - TGTGCCAGCAGCGCCGCCCTACCCTACTCTGGAAACACCATATATTTT CASSAALPYSGNTIYF
TRBJ1-5 TRBV5-1 16 TRBD1 - TGCGCCAGCAGCTTGGATGGGACAGGGGGCTCTCAGCCCCAGCATTTT CASSLDGTGGSQPQHF
TRBJ1-1 TRBV6-5 11 TRBD1 - TGTGCCACCAAGGACAGGGTTGAAGCTTTCTTT CATKDRVEAFF
TRBJ1-1 TRBV10-3 16 - - TGTGCCATCAGGGCTAGAGGGGGGGCCTCGGAGGCGGAAGCTTTCTTT CAIRARGGASEAEAFF
TRBJ1-5 TRBV12-3/TRBV12-4 13 - - TGTGCCAGCAGTAACAGGGAAAATCAGCCCCAGCATTTT CASSNRENQPQHF
TRBJ1-2 TRBV10-3 17 - - TGTGCCATCAGTGAAACCCCTCCGCAGGAACCTAACTATGGCTACACCTTC CAISETPPQEPNYGYTF
TRBJ1-4 TRBV5-1 14 - - TGCGCCAGCAGCATAGCGGGGTTAGGTGAAAAACTGTTTTTT CASSIAGLGEKLFF
TRBJ1-1 TRBV7-9 14 - few TGTGCCAGCAGCTTAGCTGCGGGGGCCGCTGAAGCTTTCTTT CASSLAAGAAEAFF
TRBJ1-6 TRBV10-2 15 TRBD1 - TGCGCCAGCACCCCGGAGGGACAGGTTTCTAAGCCCCTCCACTTT CASTPEGQVSKPLHF
TRBJ1-1 TRBV5-1 15 TRBD1 few TGCGCCAGCAGCCAAACCGAGGGACAGGGGTCCGAAGCTTTCTTT CASSQTEGQGSEAFF
TRBJ1-4 TRBV6-5 15 TRBD1 - TGTGCCAGCAGCGCGACGACAGGGGTTGATGAAAAACTGTTTTTT CASSATTGVDEKLFF
TRBJ2-3 TRBV13 15 - - TGTGCCAGCAGCTTAGGACAGGGAATCACAGATACGCAGTATTTT CASSLGQGITDTQYF
TRBJ2-7 TRBV7-9 17 TRBD2 - TGTGCCAGCAGCTCAGGGACTAGCGGTTTTAGCTCCTACGAGCAGTACTTC CASSSGTSGFSSYEQYF
TRBJ1-1 TRBV29-1 13 TRBD1 - TGCAGCGTTGAGGGACAGGGGGACACTGAAGCTTTCTTT CSVEGQGDTEAFF
TRBJ2-5 TRBV2 13 TRBD2 - TGTGCCAGCAGTGCGGGGGGGAAAGAGACCCAGTACTTC CASSAGGKETQYF
TRBJ2-1 TRBV12-3/TRBV12-4 13 TRBD2 - TGTGCCAGCAGTTTAGGTGGTAGCGGGGGGTTGTTCTTC CASSLGGSGGLFF
TRBJ2-1 TRBV4-1 15 - - TGCGCCAGCAGCCAAGACGGGGAGGCCTACAATGAGCAGTTCTTC CASSQDGEAYNEQFF
TRBJ1-1 TRBV5-4 15 - - TGTGCCAGCAGCAACCGTAGGACAGAGAACACTGAAGCTTTCTTT CASSNRRTENTEAFF
TRBJ2-2 TRBV11-3 13 - - TGTGCCAGCAGCTTAGATGGCAACGGGGAGCTGTTTTTT CASSLDGNGELFF
TRBJ2-2 TRBV19 16 TRBD2 - TGTGCCAGTAGTCGGGGACTAGCGGGACTTACCGGGGAGCTGTTTTTT CASSRGLAGLTGELFF
TRBJ2-1 TRBV28 14 TRBD1 - TGTGCCAGCAGATACGGGACAGGGTACAATGAGCAGTTCTTC CASRYGTGYNEQFF
TRBJ2-1 TRBV28 14 - - TGTGCCAGCAGTAACCAGGGGTTCGGCAATGAGCAGTTCTTC CASSNQGFGNEQFF